This T cell receptor beta chain emerged from a study of cytomegalovirus exposure and HLA in healthy donors. Study information: Among roughly 180 million T cells, an earlier analysis found approximately 110 million unique TCR beta sequences.

Trimming took 5 bases from V and 2 from J; bases not matched to a gene: 6. The germline V gene encodes CDR1 SGHTA and CDR2 FQGNSA. The length of the CDR3 is 15 residues. Use of 60 Vbeta and 13 Jbeta primers characterized the PCR. Original handling: In a later analysis, some 10 million of 65 million to 80 million unique beta chains occurred in at least two donors. Only in-frame clones appear in the TCRdb table, and some are missing; sequencing was by immunoSEQ multiplex PCR. The V and J calls and clone size were taken over from that table, and D and trimming were inferred from the DNA. The repertoire consists of about 52,000 clones, with approximately 77% occurring once and the leading ten covering around 9.1%.

V is TRBV7-2 and J is TRBJ1-3; 7 bases map to TRBD1. The sample consisted of PBMCs. This receptor was obtained from a woman aged 45-60 years in good health and CMV-seronegative. The chain's CDR3 is CASSLQTGTGNTIYF. DNA of the CDR3: TGTGCCAGCAGCCTCCAGACAGGGACTGGAAACACCATATATTTT. The whole variable domain, remainder taken from reference TRBV7-2 and TRBJ1-3, is GAGVSQSPSNKVTEKGKDVELRCDPISGHTALYWYRQSLGQGLEFLIYFQGNSAPDKSGLPSDRFSAERTGGSVSTLTIQRTQQEDSAVYLCASSLQTGTGNTIYFGEGSWLTVV.